A single sample is the source of the 7 T cell receptor beta chains below, sequenced in a study of blood T cell repertoires in COVID-19. Libraries were prepared by immunoSEQ multiplex PCR; TCRdb keeps only in-frame clonotypes and omits some of them. The sample consists of a few hundred thousand clones, more than 75% of them appearing once. Sequenced material: peripheral blood. The receptors come from a human donor in a cohort sampled during active COVID-19.

This chain uses TRBV18 with TRBJ1-2; TRBD1 aligns across 7 bases. Per the germline V gene, CDR1 is KGHSH and CDR2 is LQKENI. The junction had 15 bases not matched to a gene; V was cut back by 2 bases and J by 3 bases. This CDR3 comprises 18 residues. This chain's CDR3 is CASSPGGDSRSSDYGYTF. The CDR3 DNA sequence: TGTGCCAGCTCACCAGGTGGGGACAGTAGGTCAAGTGACTATGGCTACACCTTC.

This clone came up a few times. This chain uses TRBV7-3 with TRBJ2-1; D remains unclear. This CDR3 contains 15 residues. V was trimmed by 2 bases and J by 4 bases, leaving 12 bases between them. CDR1 is SGHTA and CDR2 is FQGTGA in the germline V gene. The CDR3 loop reads CASSLLPTQYNEQFF. CDR3 bases: TGTGCCAGCAGCTTACTACCGACACAGTACAATGAGCAGTTCTTC.

The chain employs TRBV30 and TRBJ2-7; possible D gene TRBD1, 5 bases. This CDR3 has 14 residues. Germline V CDR1 and CDR2: GTSNPN, SVGIG (reference sequence). Between the trimmed V and J ends, which lost 7 bases and 3 bases, there was a span of 19 bases. The DNA for the CDR3 is TGTGCCTCCTCAGACCAGGGTGACGGCTACGAGCAGTACTTC. It yields the protein CASSDQGDGYEQYF.

The chain combines TRBV11-2 with TRBJ1-2; D call uncertain. CDR3 size: 13 residues. Germline-derived CDR1 and CDR2 are SGHAT and FQNNGV. The V end lost 1 base, the J end lost 4 bases, and 7 bases lay between the germline ends. The CDR3 loop is CASSLGRVYGYTF. CDR3 DNA: TGTGCCAGCAGCTTAGGTAGAGTCTATGGCTACACCTTC. The full variable domain, completed using reference TRBV11-2 and TRBJ1-2, is EAGVAQSPRYKIIEKRQSVAFWCNPISGHATLYWYQQILGQGPKLLIQFQNNGVVDDSQLPKDRFSAERLKGVDSTLKIQPAKLEDSAVYLCASSLGRVYGYTFGSGTRLTVV.

The chain links TRBV30 to TRBJ2-5, with 11 bases that match TRBD2. CDR1 GTSNPN and CDR2 SVGIG come from the germline V gene (reference sequence). The CDR3 extends over 15 amino acids. The junction had 6 bases not matched to a gene; V was cut back by 1 base and J by 5 bases. The CDR3 nucleotides read TGTGCCTGGAGTGGTAGCGGGGGGGCGTGGGAGACCCAGTACTTC. Its protein product is CAWSGSGGAWETQYF.

The V and J genes are TRBV19 and TRBJ1-1; D is unresolved. CDR1 and CDR2 from the germline V gene are LNHDA and SQIVND (reference sequence). V was pared by 4 bases and J by 1 base, with 10 bases between. CDR3 length equals 14 residues. DNA of the CDR3: TGTGCCAGTAGTAGGCTCCTGAAGAACACTGAAGCTTTCTTT. Translated, it gives CASSRLLKNTEAFF.

The J gene is TRBJ1-1, the V gene TRBV9, with D hard to call. V shed 3 bases and J shed 4 bases, with 16 bases lying between them. Germline CDR1 reads SGDLS; CDR2 reads YYNGEE. The CDR3 has 15 amino acids. The CDR3 DNA reads TGTGCCAGCAGCGCCGGCCCCTCAGGAGGCACTGAAGCTTTCTTT. This encodes CASSAGPSGGTEAFF.